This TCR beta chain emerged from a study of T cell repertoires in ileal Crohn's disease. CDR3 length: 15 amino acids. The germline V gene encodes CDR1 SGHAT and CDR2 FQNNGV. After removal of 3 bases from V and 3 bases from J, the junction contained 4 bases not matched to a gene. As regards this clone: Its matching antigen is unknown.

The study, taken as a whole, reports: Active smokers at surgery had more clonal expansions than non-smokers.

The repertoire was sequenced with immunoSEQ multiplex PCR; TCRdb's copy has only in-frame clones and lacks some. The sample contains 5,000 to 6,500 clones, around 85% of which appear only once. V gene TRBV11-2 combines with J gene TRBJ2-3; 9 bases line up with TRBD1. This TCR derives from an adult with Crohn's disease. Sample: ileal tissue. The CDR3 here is CASSFTGGETDTQYF. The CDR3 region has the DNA TGTGCCAGCAGCTTCACAGGGGGCGAGACAGATACGCAGTATTTT. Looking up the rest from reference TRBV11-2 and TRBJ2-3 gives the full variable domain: EAGVAQSPRYKIIEKRQSVAFWCNPISGHATLYWYQQILGQGPKLLIQFQNNGVVDDSQLPKDRFSAERLKGVDSTLKIQPAKLEDSAVYLCASSFTGGETDTQYFGPGTRLTVL.